One sample yielded the 23 T cell receptor beta chains listed below, sequenced in a study of blood T cell repertoires in COVID-19. Clones were sequenced by immunoSEQ multiplex PCR, and TCRdb holds only the in-frame ones, with some missing. The data contain 200,000 to 250,000 clones, 75% to 85% of them singletons. Sequencing was done on a sample of PBMCs or T cells enriched from blood (not recorded which). Receptors were obtained from a man aged 25-45 years with acute COVID-19.

CDR3: CASSTTGVRHGYTF. CDR3 in DNA: TGTGCCAGCAGCACGACAGGGGTTCGCCATGGCTACACCTTC. The chain joins TRBV5-4 to TRBJ1-2, with 8 bases matching TRBD1. The CDR3 runs 14 residues. Germline CDR1 reads SGHNT; CDR2 reads YYREEE (reference sequence). Unmatched junction bases numbered 8, after V lost 4 bases and J lost 6 bases.

The J gene is TRBJ2-7, the V gene TRBV5-1; 8 nucleotides line up with TRBD1. Germline loops: CDR1 SGHRS, CDR2 YFSETQ. This CDR3 region has 16 residues. The junction had 8 bases not matched to a gene; V was cut back by 0 bases and J by 3 bases. This CDR3 reads CASSLASGQAFYEQYF. CDR3 bases: TGCGCCAGCAGCTTGGCTTCGGGACAGGCCTTCTACGAGCAGTACTTC.

The V call is TRBV12-3 or TRBV12-4, the J call TRBJ1-2; no firm D call. With 6 bases removed from V and 2 bases from J, the gap between germline ends came to 10 bases. CDR3 size: 13 residues. In DNA, the CDR3 is TGTGCCAGCAGCCCGGTCCCGAACTATGGCTACACCTTC. This gives the protein CASSPVPNYGYTF.

The chain is built from TRBV11-2 and TRBJ1-1; TRBD1 matches at 8 bases. V lost 3 bases to trimming and J lost 4 bases; unmatched junction nucleotides: 7. Germline V gives CDR1 SGHAT, CDR2 FQNNGV. CDR3 size: 15 residues. CDR3 bases: TGTGCCAGCAGCTTGACAGGGGTTGTCAGCACTGAAGCTTTCTTT. Translating it yields CASSLTGVVSTEAFF. Drawing the rest from reference TRBV11-2 and TRBJ1-1, the complete variable domain is EAGVAQSPRYKIIEKRQSVAFWCNPISGHATLYWYQQILGQGPKLLIQFQNNGVVDDSQLPKDRFSAERLKGVDSTLKIQPAKLEDSAVYLCASSLTGVVSTEAFFGQGTRLTVV.

This clone appeared a few times. The gene calls are TRBV19 and TRBJ1-2, with a tentative D call TRBD1 (6 bases). CDR3 length: 15 residues. V gave up 4 bases and J gave up 4 bases, with 16 bases separating them. In germline, CDR1 is LNHDA, CDR2 SQIVND (reference sequence). The CDR3 region has the DNA TGTGCCAGTAGTACCTCAGGGGCCTCCCGCTATGGCTACACCTTC. Protein sequence: CASSTSGASRYGYTF. The full variable domain, in which reference TRBV19 and TRBJ1-2 provide the parts outside the CDR3, is DGGITQSPKYLFRKEGQNVTLSCEQNLNHDAMYWYRQDPGQGLRLIYYSQIVNDFQKGDIAEGYSVSREKKESFPLTVTSAQKNPTAFYLCASSTSGASRYGYTFGSGTRLTVV.

This clone was detected only a few times. The V gene is TRBV12-5, the J gene TRBJ1-6, with a tentative D call TRBD1 (6 bases). Trimming shortened V by 0 bases and J by 9 bases, and 12 bases separated the two germline ends. The CDR3 spans 15 residues. CDR1 and CDR2 (germline): LGHNT, FRNRAP. DNA of the CDR3: TGTGCTAGTGGTTTGGTACTAACAGGGCCTTCACCCCTCCACTTT. Amino acid sequence: CASGLVLTGPSPLHF.

This clone has just a few counts. The chain couples TRBV24-1 to TRBJ1-2; 7 bases match TRBD1. Per germline, CDR1 KGHDR and CDR2 SFDVKD. Trimming cost V 5 bases and J 8 bases; bases outside gene matches: 1. The CDR3 runs to 11 residues. In nucleotides, the CDR3 is TGTGCCACCAGTGGACAGGGCGGCTACACCTTC. Translated: CATSGQGGYTF.

This chain uses TRBV7-9 with TRBJ1-2; TRBD1 matches at 8 bases. This CDR3 spans 16 amino acids. CDR1 and CDR2 from the germline V gene are SEHNR and FQNEAQ (reference sequence). Trimming removed 4 bases from V and 3 bases from J; junction bases left unmatched: 10. CDR3 region: CASSSGGQASHYGYTF. The CDR3 nucleotides read TGTGCCAGCAGCTCTGGGGGACAGGCCTCCCACTATGGCTACACCTTC.

This sequence joins TRBV6-5 and TRBJ2-5, with D perhaps matching TRBD1 (5 bases). The V end lost 3 bases, the J end lost 2 bases, and 13 bases lay between the germline ends. Germline V CDR1 and CDR2: MNHEY, SVGAGI. The CDR3 consists of 15 residues. The CDR3 region is CASSYVQGGQETQYF. The CDR3 region has the DNA TGTGCCAGCAGTTATGTGCAGGGTGGTCAAGAGACCCAGTACTTC.

The rearrangement links TRBV5-5 to TRBJ2-1; D is possibly TRBD1 (6 bases). The CDR3 spans 17 residues. Trimming pared 4 bases from V and 2 bases from J, leaving 19 bases between. CDR1 is SGHKS, CDR2 YYEKEE, per germline (reference sequence). DNA of the CDR3: TGTGCCAGCAGCGGAATCCAGGGGAGTCGGGCCTACAATGAGCAGTTCTTC. Translation: CASSGIQGSRAYNEQFF.

V usage is TRBV4-1 and J usage is TRBJ1-2; D possibly corresponds to TRBD1 (6 bases). V was clipped by 1 base and J by 8 bases, with 11 bases between them. Germline V gene lookup returns CDR1 MGHRA and CDR2 YSYEKL. This CDR3 region has 13 residues. CDR3 DNA sequence: TGCGCCAGCAGCCAAGGGACAGAGAGGGGCTACACCTTC. This translates into CASSQGTERGYTF.

The chain employs TRBV5-1 and TRBJ2-2; D possibly corresponds to TRBD1 (7 bases). Trimming cost V 0 bases and J 6 bases, with 12 bases left between them. CDR1 is SGHRS, CDR2 YFSETQ, per germline. The CDR3 extends over 15 amino acids. This CDR3 is CASSLETGRSGELFF. CDR3 DNA sequence: TGCGCCAGCAGCTTGGAGACAGGGAGGTCCGGGGAGCTGTTTTTT.

The V and J genes are TRBV11-2 and TRBJ2-7; D is possibly TRBD1 (5 bases). CDR3 size: 16 residues. Per germline, CDR1 SGHAT and CDR2 FQNNGV. Between the trimmed V and J ends, which lost 1 base and 2 bases, there was a span of 15 bases. CDR3 in amino acids: CASSLAVGATTYEQYF. The CDR3 DNA is TGTGCCAGCAGCTTAGCTGTAGGGGCCACCACCTACGAGCAGTACTTC. The complete variable domain, with remaining parts taken from reference TRBV11-2 and TRBJ2-7, reads EAGVAQSPRYKIIEKRQSVAFWCNPISGHATLYWYQQILGQGPKLLIQFQNNGVVDDSQLPKDRFSAERLKGVDSTLKIQPAKLEDSAVYLCASSLAVGATTYEQYFGPGTRLTVT.

The V gene is TRBV24-1, the J gene TRBJ1-6; D is unclear. V lost 7 bases and J 10 bases, leaving 13 bases between the germline ends. In germline, CDR1 is KGHDR, CDR2 SFDVKD. The CDR3 contains 13 residues. For the CDR3, the DNA is TGTGCCACCAGGGAGGACGGCTACTCACCCCTCCACTTT. It codes for CATREDGYSPLHF.

The rearrangement uses TRBV7-9 and TRBJ1-4; 7 positions match TRBD1. Germline V CDR1 and CDR2: SEHNR, FQNEAQ (reference sequence). V gave up 5 bases and J gave up 2 bases; unmatched junction bases: 2. CDR3 length equals 14 residues. The chain's CDR3 is CASSKGQTNEKLFF. The CDR3 DNA sequence: TGTGCCAGCAGCAAGGGACAGACTAATGAAAAACTGTTTTTT.

This clone came up a few times. J is TRBJ2-5 and V is TRBV9; 7 bases are shared with TRBD2. This CDR3 is built from 15 residues. Germline lookup yields CDR1 SGDLS and CDR2 YYNGEE. V trimming: 1 base; J trimming: 2 bases; junction bases outside the gene matches: 5. CDR3 DNA sequence: TGTGCCAGCAGCGTACAAGCGGGAATACAAGAGACCCAGTACTTC. Encoded protein: CASSVQAGIQETQYF.

V gene TRBV19 combines with J gene TRBJ2-7; D is unclear. Trimming stripped 3 bases from V and 0 bases from J, with 12 bases between. The CDR3 runs to 15 residues. Per germline, CDR1 LNHDA and CDR2 SQIVND (reference sequence). The DNA of the CDR3 is TGTGCCAGTAGTATTCAGGTTGGCAGCTCCTACGAGCAGTACTTC. Its protein is CASSIQVGSSYEQYF.

The chain recombines TRBV6-5 with TRBJ1-4; TRBD1 matches at 7 bases. Per germline, CDR1 MNHEY and CDR2 SVGAGI. Trimming removed 0 bases from V and 11 bases from J; junction bases left unmatched: 3. The CDR3 sequence is 13 residues long. CDR3 loop: CASSYSSGGKLFF. The CDR3 DNA reads as TGTGCCAGCAGTTACTCCTCAGGGGGGAAACTGTTTTTT.

The rearrangement joins TRBV11-2 to TRBJ2-1, with TRBD1 identical over 10 bases. From germline, CDR1 is SGHAT and CDR2 FQNNGV. J lost 11 bases, V lost 5 bases, and 12 bases had no gene match. The CDR3 runs to 15 residues. The CDR3 protein is CASSPLTGGEFKQFF. As DNA, the CDR3 is TGTGCCAGCAGCCCCTTGACAGGGGGCGAGTTTAAGCAGTTCTTC.

A remark on this clone: The sample contains more than one DNA sequence encoding this CDR3. The chain couples TRBV6-5 to TRBJ1-1; a weak D match, TRBD1 (6 bases). This CDR3 has 13 amino acids. Germline assignment: CDR1 MNHEY and CDR2 SVGAGI. V was clipped by 5 bases and J by 1 base, with 8 bases between them. CDR3 in amino acids: CASSRTANTEAFF. The CDR3 DNA is TGTGCCAGCAGTAGGACAGCGAACACTGAAGCTTTCTTT.

V usage is TRBV5-1 and J usage is TRBJ1-4, with TRBD1 as a possible D gene (5 bases). Germline V CDR1 and CDR2: SGHRS, YFSETQ. The CDR3 extends over 14 amino acids. The ends were cut back, 1 base at V and 8 bases at J, with 12 bases in the middle. The DNA of the CDR3 is TGCGCCAGCAGCTTGAAAGGGACTGAGGAAAAACTGTTTTTT. Its translation is CASSLKGTEEKLFF.

This clone was detected only once. J is TRBJ2-7 and V is TRBV6-5; 8 nucleotides line up with TRBD2. J was trimmed by 2 bases and V by 5 bases; bases with no gene match: 8. The CDR3 contains 15 residues. Looked up from germline, CDR1 is MNHEY and CDR2 is SVGAGI. CDR3 bases: TGTGCCAGCAGTACTCTAGCGGGCGCTACCTACGAGCAGTACTTC. Translating it yields CASSTLAGATYEQYF.

The gene calls are TRBV6-6 and TRBJ2-2; possibly TRBD1 for D (6 bases). The CDR3 sequence is 21 residues long. Looked up from germline, CDR1 is MNHNY and CDR2 is SVGAGI (reference sequence). V was clipped by 6 bases and J by 3 bases, with 32 bases between them. The CDR3, as DNA: TGTGCCAGCAGCAGAAGGGTAGGGCAGGGGAAAACACCCCAAGACACCGGGGAGCTGTTTTTT. Protein: CASSRRVGQGKTPQDTGELFF.